This T cell receptor (beta chain) was captured by sequencing in a study of OX40 agonist ivuxolimab in advanced cancers. In the study overall: Participants, 82.7% male, averaged around 64 years of age, ranging from roughly 23 to 80.

V was cut by 5 bases and J by 1 base, with 17 bases left in between. The CDR3 consists of 16 residues. The germline CDR1 and CDR2 sequences are MDHEN and SYDVKM. Sequencing was performed with immunoSEQ multiplex PCR; in TCRdb, only in-frame clones are kept and a portion is missing. This table holds approximately 110,000 clones, just under 95% found once. The chain carries TRBV28 and TRBJ1-1, with D possibly TRBD1 on 6 matching bases. The specimen was CD4+ or CD8+ T cells sorted from blood, collected in a trial of the OX40 agonist ivuxolimab. This sequence was found in an adult with an advanced solid tumor such as melanoma, head and neck, liver or kidney cancer. The CDR3 loop reads CASSPWSGQPNTEAFF. The CDR3 DNA sequence: TGTGCCAGCAGTCCGTGGAGCGGACAGCCGAACACTGAAGCTTTCTTT. The full variable domain, with the rest looked up from reference TRBV28 and TRBJ1-1, is DVKVTQSSRYLVKRTGEKVFLECVQDMDHENMFWYRQDPGLGLRLIYFSYDVKMKEKGDIPEGYSVSREKKERFSLILESASTNQTSMYLCASSPWSGQPNTEAFFGQGTRLTVV.